Below, 25 T cell receptor beta chains from the same sample are listed, as sequenced in a study of cytomegalovirus exposure and HLA in healthy donors. The PCR made use of 60 Vbeta and 13 Jbeta primers. TCRdb's table, derived via immunoSEQ multiplex PCR, lists solely in-frame clones and lacks some. Found here are over 150,000 clones, approximately 88% of them singletons; the top ten hold 0.95% to 1.5%. The sample taken for sequencing was PBMCs. The origin of the receptors is a boy aged 2 to 10 in good health and CMV-seronegative.

This chain joins TRBV18 and TRBJ2-3, with TRBD2 identical over 9 bases. V shed 6 bases and J 0 bases; nucleotides not matched to a gene: 7. Germline-derived CDR1 and CDR2 are KGHSH and LQKENI. This CDR3 contains 16 residues. The CDR3 reads CASSPKLAGSTDTQYF. The CDR3 nucleotides are TGTGCCAGCTCCCCTAAGCTAGCGGGAAGCACAGATACGCAGTATTTT.

The chain uses TRBV10-1 and TRBJ1-4; D gene ambiguous. Trimming pared 3 bases from V and 0 bases from J, leaving 8 bases between. The germline V gene encodes CDR1 WNHNN and CDR2 SYGVQD (reference sequence). This CDR3 comprises 15 residues. CDR3: CASSDLTPTNEKLFF. For the CDR3, the DNA is TGCGCCAGCAGTGACCTGACACCAACTAATGAAAAACTGTTTTTT.

This CDR3 is CASSEQGGSPLHF. In nucleotides, the CDR3 is TGTGCCAGCAGTGAACAGGGTGGGTCACCCCTCCACTTT. V is TRBV2 and J is TRBJ1-6, with a tentative D call TRBD1 (5 bases). V shed 2 bases and J shed 10 bases, with 9 bases lying between them. The CDR3 sequence is 13 residues long. Germline CDR1 is SNHLY and CDR2 is FYNNEI.

The chain links TRBV29-1 to TRBJ1-2, with 8 bases aligning to TRBD1. The CDR3 consists of 13 residues. Trimming cost V 4 bases and J 6 bases; bases outside gene matches: 7. Germline V gene data show CDR1 as SQVTM and CDR2 as ANQGSEA. The CDR3 coding sequence is TGCAGCGTTGCCACGACAGGGGACGATGGCTACACCTTC. Amino acids: CSVATTGDDGYTF.

The chain employs TRBV4-1 and TRBJ2-3; D is perhaps TRBD2 (5 bases). Trimming removed 1 base from V and 4 bases from J, with 18 bases in between. Germline CDR1 and CDR2: MGHRA and YSYEKL. The CDR3 is 17 residues long. The CDR3 nucleotides are TGCGCCAGCAGCCAAGTTGGCGGAGGCGGACCGGCAGATACGCAGTATTTT. Translating gives CASSQVGGGGPADTQYF.

The chain has TRBV7-8 and TRBJ2-7, with D maybe TRBD2 (6 bases). CDR3 length: 13 amino acids. The germline gives CDR1 SGHVS, CDR2 FQNEAQ. Trimming cost V 1 base and J 3 bases, with 7 bases left between them. Here the CDR3 DNA reads TGTGCCAGCAGCTTAGGGGACTTCTACGAGCAGTACTTC. This encodes CASSLGDFYEQYF.

This clone came up a few times. The chain uses TRBV30 and TRBJ1-2; D is uncertain. Per germline, CDR1 GTSNPN and CDR2 SVGIG (reference sequence). The V end was cut by 4 bases, the J end by 2 bases, with 8 bases between. CDR3 length equals 12 residues. In DNA form, the CDR3 reads TGTGCCTGGATGACACTCAACTATGGCTACACCTTC. Its translation: CAWMTLNYGYTF.

This rearrangement joins TRBV29-1 to TRBJ2-1; TRBD2 agrees at 9 bases. Looked up from germline, CDR1 is SQVTM and CDR2 is ANQGSEA. V gave up 4 bases and J gave up 9 bases; unmatched junction bases: 10. The length of the CDR3 is 14 residues. The DNA for the CDR3 is TGCAGCGTTGTGGACGGTAGCGGGAGTGCTGAGCAGTTCTTC. The encoded protein is CSVVDGSGSAEQFF.

This chain links TRBV6-5 with TRBJ1-2; tentatively, D is TRBD1 (6 bases). The CDR3 consists of 13 residues. The germline V gene encodes CDR1 MNHEY and CDR2 SVGAGI. The V and J ends lost 5 bases and 5 bases respectively, with 12 bases between them. The CDR3 sequence: CASSPPGEYGYTF. Here the CDR3 DNA reads TGTGCCAGCAGTCCCCCAGGGGAATATGGCTACACCTTC.

The genes are TRBV19 and TRBJ2-2; D perhaps matches TRBD1 (6 bases). V was trimmed by 7 bases and J by 4 bases, leaving 16 bases between them. The CDR3 covers 15 residues. The germline V gene encodes CDR1 LNHDA and CDR2 SQIVND (reference sequence). The DNA of the CDR3 is TGTGCCAGTACCGATGGGGGCCGGGGCACCGGGGAGCTGTTTTTT. Translating gives CASTDGGRGTGELFF.

Here the CDR3 DNA reads TGTGCCAGCAGCTTCGGACTAGCGGAGACCTACGAGCAGTACTTC. Its translation is CASSFGLAETYEQYF. The genes are TRBV7-2 and TRBJ2-7; 10 nucleotides align to TRBD2. J gave up 2 bases and V 3 bases, and 4 bases lay outside the gene matches. Germline assignment: CDR1 SGHTA and CDR2 FQGNSA. This CDR3 is 15 amino acids long.

The chain uses TRBV5-1 and TRBJ2-7; D is perhaps TRBD2 (6 bases). There are 13 residues in the CDR3. Germline-derived CDR1 and CDR2 are SGHRS and YFSETQ. With 1 base removed from V and 4 bases from J, the gap between germline ends came to 9 bases. CDR3 amino acids: CASSLTRGYEQYF. The CDR3 nucleotides are TGCGCCAGCAGCTTGACGCGGGGATACGAGCAGTACTTC.

There are a few counts of this clone. The rearrangement joins TRBV18 to TRBJ2-5, with D possibly TRBD1 on 6 matching bases. Germline lookup yields CDR1 KGHSH and CDR2 LQKENI. V gave up 3 bases and J gave up 2 bases, with 10 bases separating them. The CDR3 is 14 residues long. The CDR3 coding sequence is TGTGCCAGCTCACCGTGGACAGATCAAGAGACCCAGTACTTC. Protein product: CASSPWTDQETQYF. Variable domain in full (rest from reference TRBV18 and TRBJ2-5): NAGVMQNPRHLVRRRGQEARLRCSPMKGHSHVYWYRQLPEEGLKFMVYLQKENIIDESGMPKERFSAEFPKEGPSILRIQQVVRGDSAAYFCASSPWTDQETQYFGPGTRLLVL.

This chain uses TRBV5-1 with TRBJ1-6, with TRBD1 matching 7 bases. CDR3 length: 15 amino acids. J gave up 3 bases and V 0 bases, and 0 bases lay outside the gene matches. The germline CDR1 and CDR2 sequences are SGHRS and YFSETQ. DNA for the CDR3: TGCGCCAGCAGCTTGGCAGGGGGCTATAATTCACCCCTCCACTTT. Its protein is CASSLAGGYNSPLHF.

The sample holds one count of this clone. The V call is TRBV5-4, the J call TRBJ2-3; TRBD2 aligns across 9 bases. J gave up 4 bases and V 3 bases, and 12 bases lay outside the gene matches. The germline V gene has CDR1 SGHNT and CDR2 YYREEE (reference sequence). This CDR3 contains 17 residues. CDR3 in DNA: TGTGCCAGCAGCTCCCCTTTGTCGATAGCGGGAGCAGATACGCAGTATTTT. Translating it yields CASSSPLSIAGADTQYF.

The chain employs TRBV6-1 and TRBJ2-7, with TRBD1 matching over 7 bases. The V segment lost 6 bases and the J segment 2 bases; nucleotides outside the gene matches: 7. CDR1 is MNHNS, CDR2 SASEGT, per germline. The CDR3 has 14 amino acids. CDR3 sequence reads: CASSAGTVAYEQYV. CDR3 DNA: TGTGCCAGCAGCGCCGGGACAGTGGCCTACGAGCAGTACGTC.

This chain joins TRBV19 and TRBJ1-2; 10 bases are a match to TRBD1. Germline values: CDR1 LNHDA, CDR2 SQIVND (reference sequence). This CDR3 comprises 14 residues. The J segment lost 6 bases and the V segment lost 7 bases, leaving 8 bases of the junction unmatched. The DNA of the CDR3 is TGTGCCAGTACCCTCCGGGACAGGGGCCATGGCTACACCTTC. This codes for CASTLRDRGHGYTF. Full variable domain (remainder filled in from reference TRBV19 and TRBJ1-2): DGGITQSPKYLFRKEGQNVTLSCEQNLNHDAMYWYRQDPGQGLRLIYYSQIVNDFQKGDIAEGYSVSREKKESFPLTVTSAQKNPTAFYLCASTLRDRGHGYTFGSGTRLTVV.

V usage is TRBV6-1 and J usage is TRBJ1-5; 9 bases are shared with TRBD1. CDR1 and CDR2 from the germline V gene are MNHNS and SASEGT. Trimming cost V 5 bases and J 6 bases; bases outside gene matches: 5. The CDR3 consists of 14 residues. The CDR3 DNA reads TGTGCCAGCAGTCACAGGGGGCGTTTTCAGCCCCAGCATTTT. Its protein is CASSHRGRFQPQHF.

The chain has TRBV7-2 and TRBJ2-1; 8 positions match TRBD2. The CDR3 is 14 amino acids. V gave up 8 bases and J gave up 8 bases; unmatched junction bases: 11. Per germline, CDR1 SGHTA and CDR2 FQGNSA. The CDR3 bases are TGTGCCAGCGTTGCGCGGGAGGATAGCGATGAGCAGTTCTTC. Protein: CASVAREDSDEQFF.

The chain recombines TRBV18 with TRBJ1-5; D is perhaps TRBD1 (6 bases). The V end lost 3 bases, the J end lost 4 bases, and 13 bases lay between the germline ends. The CDR3 runs 15 residues. CDR1 KGHSH and CDR2 LQKENI come from the germline V gene. In nucleotides, the CDR3 is TGTGCCAGCTCACCTGGGGGGGCCGTGAATCAGCCCCAGCATTTT. This translates into CASSPGGAVNQPQHF.

This chain links TRBV27 with TRBJ2-1, with 7 bases aligning to TRBD1. CDR3 size: 11 residues. The junction had 0 bases not matched to a gene; V was cut back by 3 bases and J by 10 bases. The germline CDR1 and CDR2 sequences are MNHEY and SMNVEV (reference sequence). The CDR3 sequence: CASSFRGEQFF. CDR3 bases: TGTGCCAGCAGTTTCAGGGGGGAGCAGTTCTTC.

This rearrangement joins TRBV19 to TRBJ2-3; 10 nucleotides agree with TRBD1. The CDR3 consists of 17 residues. Unmatched junction bases numbered 7, after V lost 3 bases and J lost 1 base. Germline CDR1 reads LNHDA; CDR2 reads SQIVND (reference sequence). The CDR3 sequence: CASSMWVGTGGTDTQYF. CDR3 DNA: TGTGCCAGTAGTATGTGGGTCGGGACAGGGGGCACAGATACGCAGTATTTT.

This chain joins TRBV6-1 and TRBJ2-7; D may be TRBD1 (6 bases). V shed 0 bases and J shed 2 bases, with 20 bases lying between them. The CDR3 loop spans 18 amino acids. CDR1 is MNHNS, CDR2 SASEGT, per germline. CDR3: CASSEALQGQGLPYEQYF. In DNA form, the CDR3 reads TGTGCCAGCAGTGAAGCGCTTCAAGGCCAGGGGTTACCCTACGAGCAGTACTTC.

The rearrangement joins TRBV11-1 to TRBJ2-2; a possible D gene is TRBD1 (6 bases). CDR3 size: 13 residues. V was clipped by 5 bases and J by 5 bases, with 9 bases between them. Germline assignment: CDR1 SGHAT and CDR2 FQDESV (reference sequence). CDR3 residues: CASSNRVTGELFF. As DNA, the CDR3 is TGTGCCAGCAGCAACAGGGTGACCGGGGAGCTGTTTTTT.

The V and J genes are TRBV7-2 and TRBJ2-1; 8 nucleotides line up with TRBD1. Germline V gives CDR1 SGHTA, CDR2 FQGNSA. The CDR3 spans 14 residues. The V segment lost 4 bases and the J segment 4 bases; nucleotides outside the gene matches: 3. CDR3 DNA: TGTGCCAGCAGCTACCGGGACAGGTACAATGAGCAGTTCTTC. Protein product: CASSYRDRYNEQFF.